Following are 18 T cell receptor beta chains from one sample sequenced in a study of blood T cell repertoires in COVID-19. Here immunoSEQ multiplex PCR was the method, and the copy in TCRdb shows in-frame clones only, minus some. The sample lists more than 25,000 clones, over 85% occurring once. Sequenced input: peripheral blood. The origin of the receptors is a human donor with active COVID-19. The donor label of this sample is uncertain.

V is TRBV5-1 and J is TRBJ1-1; D ambiguous. Germline lookup yields CDR1 SGHRS and CDR2 YFSETQ. The V end lost 0 bases, the J end lost 0 bases, and 18 bases lay between the germline ends. The CDR3 is 18 residues long. CDR3: CASSLVRYVGSMNTEAFF. The DNA for the CDR3 is TGCGCCAGCAGCTTGGTACGTTATGTCGGGTCCATGAACACTGAAGCTTTCTTT.

The chain employs TRBV29-1 and TRBJ2-3, with TRBD2 matching over 10 bases. This CDR3 has 17 amino acids. CDR1 and CDR2 from the germline V gene are SQVTM and ANQGSEA. The V and J ends lost 4 bases and 1 base, in that order; junction bases with no gene match: 11. This CDR3 reads CSVGFLAGAGGTDTQYF. The CDR3 DNA reads TGCAGCGTTGGATTTCTAGCGGGAGCCGGTGGCACAGATACGCAGTATTTT.

This chain joins TRBV6-1 and TRBJ1-5, with 8 bases aligning to TRBD1. In germline, CDR1 is MNHNS, CDR2 SASEGT. This CDR3 has 14 amino acids. V trimming: 3 bases; J trimming: 5 bases; junction bases outside the gene matches: 3. CDR3 residues: CASSEGTGYQPQHF. CDR3 nucleotides: TGTGCCAGCAGTGAGGGGACAGGATATCAGCCCCAGCATTTT.

The chain recombines TRBV4-1 with TRBJ2-7; D possibly corresponds to TRBD1 (6 bases). V shed 0 bases and J shed 2 bases, with 11 bases lying between them. Per the germline V gene, CDR1 is MGHRA and CDR2 is YSYEKL. The CDR3 covers 15 residues. The CDR3: CASSQEGRGTYEQYF. DNA of the CDR3: TGCGCCAGCAGCCAAGAGGGCAGGGGAACCTACGAGCAGTACTTC.

The rearrangement links TRBV7-9 to TRBJ2-5; 9 nucleotides agree with TRBD2. This CDR3 comprises 15 residues. Germline loops: CDR1 SEHNR, CDR2 FQNEAQ (reference sequence). With V trimmed by 3 bases and J by 5 bases, 7 bases remained unmatched. CDR3 nucleotides: TGTGCCAGCAGCTTTTCAGCGGGGGGCGGGGAGACCCAGTACTTC. Residues: CASSFSAGGGETQYF.

This clone has only one observation. V is TRBV5-1 and J is TRBJ1-2; D possibly corresponds to TRBD1 (5 bases). CDR3 length: 14 residues. CDR1 SGHRS and CDR2 YFSETQ come from the germline V gene. Trimming shortened V by 0 bases and J by 4 bases, and 10 bases separated the two germline ends. The CDR3: CASSLGTPFYGYTF. DNA for the CDR3: TGCGCCAGCAGCTTGGGGACACCCTTCTATGGCTACACCTTC.

The count of this clone is one. The same CDR3 also results from other DNA sequences found in this sample. The chain couples TRBV7-2 to TRBJ2-5; 9 nucleotides align to TRBD2. The germline gives CDR1 SGHTA, CDR2 FQGNSA. The CDR3 runs 15 residues. V was clipped by 1 base and J by 5 bases; unmatched bases: 5. This CDR3 is CASSLDSGSGETQYF. In nucleotides, the CDR3 is TGTGCCAGCAGCTTAGATAGCGGGAGTGGGGAGACCCAGTACTTC.

This chain connects TRBV5-1 to TRBJ2-3; 7 bases match TRBD1. The CDR3 runs 16 residues. V gave up 4 bases and J gave up 1 base; unmatched junction bases: 9. Germline values: CDR1 SGHRS, CDR2 YFSETQ. The CDR3 DNA reads TGCGCCAGCAGCCCCTTCACAGGGGTCCGCACAGATACGCAGTATTTT. Amino acid sequence: CASSPFTGVRTDTQYF.

V and J are TRBV3-1 (or the pseudogene TRBV3-2) and TRBJ2-1; 7 positions agree with TRBD2. Germline values: CDR1 LGHDT, CDR2 YNNKEL (reference sequence). CDR3 length equals 15 residues. The V and J ends lost 4 bases and 9 bases, in that order; junction bases with no gene match: 12. The CDR3 coding sequence is TGTGCCAGCAGCCCCGTGGCGGGACTACCCACTGAGCAGTTCTTC. Translation: CASSPVAGLPTEQFF.

The genes are TRBV7-8 and TRBJ2-1; TRBD1 agrees at 8 bases. Losses at the gene ends were 4 bases for V and 3 bases for J; bases not matched to a gene: 5. CDR1 is SGHVS and CDR2 is FQNEAQ in the germline V gene. The CDR3 has 15 residues. The CDR3 is CASSSGTGGYNEQFF. The CDR3 DNA reads as TGTGCCAGCAGCTCTGGGACAGGCGGCTACAATGAGCAGTTCTTC.

This chain connects TRBV5-1 to TRBJ2-7; 9 bases fit TRBD1. Germline CDR1 and CDR2: SGHRS and YFSETQ. The junction had 4 bases not matched to a gene; V was cut back by 0 bases and J by 3 bases. This CDR3 comprises 15 residues. The CDR3 reads CASSLGGTGIYEQYF. DNA for the CDR3: TGCGCCAGCAGCTTGGGGGGGACAGGGATCTACGAGCAGTACTTC.

The chain has TRBV28 and TRBJ2-3; 16 bases match TRBD2. CDR1 and CDR2 from the germline V gene are MDHEN and SYDVKM. Trimming at V came to 7 bases and at J to 9 bases, leaving 10 bases not matched to a gene. This CDR3 contains 16 residues. The DNA for the CDR3 is TGTGCCAGCACCCCCGGGGGGACTAGCGGGAGGGCCACGCAGTATTTT. This translates into CASTPGGTSGRATQYF.

V and J are TRBV3-1 (or the pseudogene TRBV3-2) and TRBJ1-5; D not resolved. The ends were cut back, 1 base at V and 9 bases at J, with 10 bases in the middle. Germline CDR1 and CDR2: LGHDT and YNNKEL (reference sequence). The CDR3 runs to 13 residues. This CDR3 reads CASSQAPSGPQHF. DNA of the CDR3: TGTGCCAGCAGCCAAGCCCCTAGCGGGCCCCAGCATTTT.

The J gene is TRBJ2-7, the V gene TRBV3-1 (or the pseudogene TRBV3-2); D might be TRBD1 (6 bases). V lost 0 bases and J 2 bases, leaving 14 bases between the germline ends. Germline V gives CDR1 LGHDT, CDR2 YNNKEL (reference sequence). The length of the CDR3 is 16 residues. The CDR3 coding sequence is TGTGCCAGCAGCCAAGATCGGACAGTTTCAACCTACGAGCAGTACTTC. Residues: CASSQDRTVSTYEQYF.

CDR3 sequence (DNA): TGTGCCAGCAGCCGACAGGGGGCCCCTAACTATGGCTACACCTTC. Protein sequence: CASSRQGAPNYGYTF. The chain links TRBV5-6 to TRBJ1-2; TRBD1 aligns across 10 bases. V was clipped by 4 bases and J by 0 bases; unmatched bases: 3. This CDR3 region has 15 residues. CDR1 and CDR2 (germline): SGHDT, YYEEEE.

This clone was counted once. This chain uses TRBV29-1 with TRBJ2-1; 7 bases are shared with TRBD1. The CDR3 consists of 15 residues. V shed 5 bases and J 4 bases; nucleotides not matched to a gene: 11. Germline V gene lookup returns CDR1 SQVTM and CDR2 ANQGSEA. The CDR3 region is CSVTGTASLYNEQFF. In DNA, the CDR3 is TGCAGCGTTACCGGGACAGCCAGCCTTTACAATGAGCAGTTCTTC.

This sequence joins TRBV12-2 and TRBJ2-3; no DNA check was done on the table's D call, TRBD2. TRBV12-2 is termed a pseudogene. This CDR3 is built from 16 residues. The CDR3 loop reads CASRLGLDGSSDTQYF. The CDR3 nucleotides read TGTGCAAGTCGCTTAGGACTAGACGGTAGTTCAGATACGCAGTATTTT.

The V call is TRBV7-6, the J call TRBJ1-1; 7 bases match TRBD1. The CDR3 contains 16 residues. Germline V CDR1 and CDR2: SGHVS, FNYEAQ. Trimming removed 4 bases from V and 0 bases from J; junction bases left unmatched: 8. The CDR3 here is CASSSYRGPMNTEAFF. The CDR3 nucleotides read TGTGCCAGCAGCTCTTACAGGGGCCCCATGAACACTGAAGCTTTCTTT.